These 19 T cell receptor beta chains came from one sample sequenced in a study of monozygotic twins with inflammatory bowel disease. Using the 5' RACE reads, TCRdb records one entry per CDR3 protein without DNA. This sample's clone table lists about 300,000 distinct CDR3 sequences. The sequenced sample was blood. Receptor source: a human donor with ulcerative colitis or Crohn's disease, or a healthy co-twin of an affected twin (not recorded which).

This chain connects TRBV14 to TRBJ2-1; TCRdb outputs TRBD1, but without DNA this stays unchecked. Germline-derived CDR1 and CDR2 are SGHDN and FVKESK. The CDR3 length is 17 residues. CDR3 region: CASSPDRLWTGLNEQFF.

CDR3 loop: CASSADRGGNTIYF. This chain links TRBV6-1 with TRBJ1-3; TCRdb proposes TRBD1, but this gene call is untestable without DNA. The CDR3 spans 14 residues. The germline V gene encodes CDR1 MNHNS and CDR2 SASEGT.

The rearrangement uses TRBV6-1 and TRBJ1-4; the D gene TCRdb calls, TRBD1, cannot be checked with no DNA. The CDR3 is 15 residues long. Germline lookup yields CDR1 MNHNS and CDR2 SASEGT. This CDR3 is CASTSGRQGNEKLFF.

The CDR3 is CTSSRPVNSASSIKNIQYF. V is TRBV11-2 and J is TRBJ2-4. The CDR3 is 19 amino acids. Germline assignment: CDR1 SGHAT and CDR2 FQNNGV. Variable domain in full (rest from reference TRBV11-2 and TRBJ2-4): EAGVAQSPRYKIIEKRQSVAFWCNPISGHATLYWYQQILGQGPKLLIQFQNNGVVDDSQLPKDRFSAERLKGVDSTLKIQPAKLEDSAVYLCTSSRPVNSASSIKNIQYFGAGTRLSVL.

J is TRBJ1-6 and V is TRBV29-1. CDR3 length equals 13 residues. Germline V gives CDR1 SQVTM, CDR2 ANQGSEA. CDR3 in amino acids: CSAREGVNSPLHF.

The chain carries TRBV10-3 and TRBJ2-2; TCRdb's D gene call, TRBD1, goes unchecked for lack of DNA. CDR1 and CDR2 from the germline V gene are ENHRY and SYGVKD. The CDR3 has 15 residues. The CDR3 is CAISPIQGSAGELFF.

This chain joins TRBV12-3 or TRBV12-4 and TRBJ1-5; TCRdb proposes TRBD1, but this gene call is untestable without DNA. This CDR3 region has 15 residues. CDR3 in amino acids: CASSLLRDTNQPQHF.

The rearrangement links TRBV20-1 to TRBJ2-7; TCRdb's assignment of TRBD2 cannot be checked, as there is no DNA. The CDR3 loop spans 12 amino acids. Germline CDR1 is DFQATT and CDR2 is SNEGSKA (reference sequence). The CDR3 protein is CSVLAGAYEQYF.

The chain links TRBV5-1 to TRBJ2-5. CDR1 is SGHRS, CDR2 YFSETQ, per germline. The CDR3 runs to 13 residues. CDR3: CASSLQLEETQYF.

The chain recombines TRBV24-1 with TRBJ2-1; as DNA is missing, the TRBD2 call by TCRdb cannot be tested. The CDR3 covers 14 residues. Germline CDR1 KGHDR, CDR2 SFDVKD. This CDR3 is CATSDSRTRNEQFF.

The chain has TRBV5-1 and TRBJ2-1; TCRdb's D call, TRBD2, is unchecked because there is no DNA. The CDR3 is 14 amino acids. Germline V gene sequence: CDR1 SGHRS, CDR2 YFSETQ. The CDR3: CASSFREGHNEQFF.

The chain employs TRBV7-2 and TRBJ2-5; TCRdb's D call, TRBD2, is unchecked because there is no DNA. The CDR3 runs 16 residues. CDR1 and CDR2 from the germline V gene are SGHTA and FQGNSA. This chain's CDR3 is CASSLAPSGGKETQYF.

The J gene is TRBJ1-2, the V gene TRBV29-1; TCRdb gives TRBD1 as the D gene, but with no DNA this cannot be confirmed. The CDR3 runs 12 residues. Germline V CDR1 and CDR2: SQVTM, ANQGSEA. CDR3 loop: CSVYSGDYGYTF.

This chain joins TRBV5-1 and TRBJ1-5. CDR3 length equals 15 residues. Germline CDR1 SGHRS, CDR2 YFSETQ. CDR3: CASSLISGSNQPQHF.

The chain links TRBV27 to TRBJ2-7; the D gene TCRdb calls, TRBD2, cannot be checked with no DNA. Germline values: CDR1 MNHEY, CDR2 SMNVEV (reference sequence). The CDR3 is 13 residues long. The CDR3 protein is CASSLRFGRREYF.

The J gene is TRBJ1-1, the V gene TRBV7-3. Germline CDR1 SGHTA, CDR2 FQGTGA. The CDR3 is 15 amino acids. CDR3 protein: CASSLTGDGYTEAFF. Drawing the rest from reference TRBV7-3 and TRBJ1-1, the complete variable domain is GAGVSQTPSNKVTEKGKYVELRCDPISGHTALYWYRQSLGQGPEFLIYFQGTGAADDSGLPNDRFFAVRPEGSVSTLKIQRTERGDSAVYLCASSLTGDGYTEAFFGQGTRLTVV.

The J gene is TRBJ2-2, the V gene TRBV5-1; TCRdb designates TRBD2, a call that cannot be tested without DNA. Per the germline V gene, CDR1 is SGHRS and CDR2 is YFSETQ. The CDR3 extends over 16 amino acids. CDR3 sequence: CASSLETSATTGELFF.

The chain employs TRBV9 and TRBJ2-7; with no DNA, the TCRdb D assignment of TRBD1 cannot be verified. This CDR3 has 13 residues. Germline V gene sequence: CDR1 SGDLS, CDR2 YYNGEE. CDR3 sequence: CASSVQQGHEQYF.

CDR3 protein: CSTPHIMNTEAFF. The chain joins TRBV20-1 to TRBJ1-1; there is no DNA to check the TCRdb D call of TRBD1. In germline, CDR1 is DFQATT, CDR2 SNEGSKA (reference sequence). The CDR3 runs 13 residues.